This note documents a single T cell receptor beta chain sequence. This sample is part of a study of cytomegalovirus exposure and HLA in healthy donors. The CDR3 is 16 amino acids. V lost 4 bases and J lost 6, with 23 bases in between. Germline V CDR1 and CDR2: SQVTM, ANQGSEA. The PCR contained 60 Vbeta and 13 Jbeta primers. The method was immunoSEQ multiplex PCR; TCRdb's version includes in-frame clones alone and lacks a portion of them. Of around 160,000 clones in the sample, more than 75% were seen once. Sample: PBMCs. This receptor was taken from a male donor in good health and CMV-seronegative. This sequence joins TRBV29-1 and TRBJ2-3, with D perhaps TRBD1 (6 bases). The CDR3 region is CSVVLGGQGTPDTQYF. The CDR3 region has the DNA TGCAGCGTTGTTCTGGGCGGGCAGGGGACCCCGGATACGCAGTATTTT.